This T cell receptor beta chain was sequenced for a study of blood T cell repertoires in COVID-19. Across the whole study: Acute and convalescent COVID-19 samples came from the United States, Italy and Spain.

Per the germline V gene, CDR1 is MNHEY and CDR2 is SMNVEV (reference sequence). V dropped 5 bases and J dropped 1; count of bases not matched to a gene: 8. The length of the CDR3 is 15 residues. Per the original data handling: From reference gene primer amplification, estimates of nucleated cell counts were derived. Sequencing was performed with immunoSEQ multiplex PCR; in TCRdb, only in-frame clones are kept and a portion is missing. V, J and clone size were drawn from that table, and D and trimming were deduced from the DNA. The sample lists about 96,000 clones, around 81% seen once, with around 9% in the top ten.

V gene TRBV27 combines with J gene TRBJ2-7, with 7 bases lining up with TRBD1. Sequenced: peripheral blood. The sequence was collected from a man in his forties or fifties who had recovered from COVID-19. The CDR3 nucleotides read TGTGCCAGCAGTGCACGACAGGGCGCATCCTACGAGCAGTACTTC. Its protein is CASSARQGASYEQYF.